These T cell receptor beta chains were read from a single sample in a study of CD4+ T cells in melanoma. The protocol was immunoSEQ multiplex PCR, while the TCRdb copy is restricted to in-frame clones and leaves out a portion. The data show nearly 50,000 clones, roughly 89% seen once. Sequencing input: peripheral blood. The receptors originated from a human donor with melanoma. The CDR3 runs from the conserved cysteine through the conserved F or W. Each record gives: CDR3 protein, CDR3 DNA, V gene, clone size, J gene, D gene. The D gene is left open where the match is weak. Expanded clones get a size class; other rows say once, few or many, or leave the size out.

CDR3aa: CASSSQGSTGELFF
CDR3nt: TGTGCCAGCAGTTCCCAGGGGTCGACCGGGGAGCTGTTTTTT
v_gene: TRBV28
abundance: once
j_gene: TRBJ2-2
d_gene: NA

CDR3aa: CASSQDSGVNTEAFF
CDR3nt: TGCGCCAGCAGCCAAGATTCGGGGGTGAACACTGAGGCTTTCTTT
v_gene: TRBV4-3
abundance: NA
j_gene: TRBJ1-1
d_gene: NA

CDR3aa: CASSRNRGLANEKLFF
CDR3nt: TGTGCCAGCAGCCGAAACAGGGGGCTGGCTAATGAAAAACTGTTTTTT
v_gene: TRBV11-2
abundance: NA
j_gene: TRBJ1-4
d_gene: TRBD1

CDR3aa: CASSPLAGGPADTQYF
CDR3nt: TGTGCCAGCAGCCCCCTAGCGGGGGGGCCGGCAGATACGCAGTATTTT
v_gene: TRBV7-9
abundance: NA
j_gene: TRBJ2-3
d_gene: TRBD2

CDR3aa: CASSSGNTGELFF
CDR3nt: TGTGCCAGCAGTTCAGGGAACACCGGGGAGCTGTTTTTT
v_gene: TRBV27
abundance: NA
j_gene: TRBJ2-2
d_gene: NA

CDR3aa: CAWRALGAGAYNEQFF
CDR3nt: TGTGCCTGGAGGGCCCTCGGGGCGGGGGCTTACAATGAGCAGTTCTTC
v_gene: TRBV30
abundance: NA
j_gene: TRBJ2-1
d_gene: NA

CDR3aa: CASSLEGYTIYF
CDR3nt: TGTGCCAGCAGCTTAGAGGGTTACACCATATATTTT
v_gene: TRBV7-9
abundance: NA
j_gene: TRBJ1-3
d_gene: NA

CDR3aa: CASSYSTDTQYF
CDR3nt: TGTGCCAGCAGCTACTCCACAGATACGCAGTATTTT
v_gene: TRBV5-4
abundance: NA
j_gene: TRBJ2-3
d_gene: NA

CDR3aa: CASRKTGNTYEQYF
CDR3nt: TGTGCCAGCCGAAAGACAGGTAACACCTACGAGCAGTACTTC
v_gene: TRBV2
abundance: NA
j_gene: TRBJ2-7
d_gene: NA

CDR3aa: CASSLLAPGEGTQYF
CDR3nt: TGTGCCAGCAGCTTATTAGCGCCCGGGGAAGGGACCCAGTACTTC
v_gene: TRBV11-2
abundance: once
j_gene: TRBJ2-5
d_gene: NA

CDR3aa: CASSEALRGYGLSGNTIYF
CDR3nt: TGTGCCAGCAGTGAAGCGCTTCGGGGGTACGGACTCTCTGGAAACACCATATATTTT
v_gene: TRBV6-1
abundance: NA
j_gene: TRBJ1-3
d_gene: NA

CDR3aa: CASRHTGGTEAFF
CDR3nt: TGTGCCAGCCGGCACACAGGGGGCACTGAAGCTTTCTTT
v_gene: TRBV27
abundance: NA
j_gene: TRBJ1-1
d_gene: TRBD1

CDR3aa: CASSFMEGIGYTF
CDR3nt: TGTGCCAGCAGTTTTATGGAGGGGATTGGCTACACCTTC
v_gene: TRBV28
abundance: few
j_gene: TRBJ1-2
d_gene: NA

CDR3aa: CASSQDVDTHRSYNSPLHF
CDR3nt: TGTGCCAGCAGCCAAGATGTGGACACTCACCGCTCCTATAATTCACCCCTCCACTTT
v_gene: TRBV4-2
abundance: NA
j_gene: TRBJ1-6
d_gene: NA

CDR3aa: CASSPSGHGSDTQYF
CDR3nt: TGTGCCAGCAGTCCCTCGGGTCATGGTTCAGATACGCAGTATTTT
v_gene: TRBV27
abundance: once
j_gene: TRBJ2-3
d_gene: NA

CDR3aa: CATSRPSRETIYF
CDR3nt: TGTGCCACCAGCAGGCCTAGTAGGGAAACCATATATTTT
v_gene: TRBV15
abundance: NA
j_gene: TRBJ1-3
d_gene: NA

CDR3aa: CASSVAHQADEQYF
CDR3nt: TGTGCCAGCAGCGTTGCTCACCAGGCGGACGAGCAGTACTTC
v_gene: TRBV7-2
abundance: NA
j_gene: TRBJ2-7
d_gene: NA

CDR3aa: CASSYPSRVSFEQYF
CDR3nt: TGTGCCAGCAGTTACCCGAGCAGGGTTTCCTTCGAGCAGTACTTC
v_gene: TRBV6-6
abundance: NA
j_gene: TRBJ2-7
d_gene: NA

CDR3aa: CASSVGGGSQPQHF
CDR3nt: TGTGCCAGCAGCGTAGGGGGGGGATCCCAGCCCCAGCATTTT
v_gene: TRBV9
abundance: NA
j_gene: TRBJ1-5
d_gene: NA

CDR3aa: CASRWTEGGNTIYF
CDR3nt: TGTGCCAGCAGATGGACTGAGGGGGGAAACACCATATATTTT
v_gene: TRBV2
abundance: once
j_gene: TRBJ1-3
d_gene: NA

CDR3aa: CASSFGGHEQYF
CDR3nt: TGTGCCAGCAGTTTTGGGGGGCACGAGCAGTACTTC
v_gene: TRBV27
abundance: NA
j_gene: TRBJ2-7
d_gene: NA

CDR3aa: CASGPPAAAEAFF
CDR3nt: TGCGCCAGCGGCCCCCCGGCCGCAGCCGAAGCTTTCTTT
v_gene: TRBV4-1
abundance: NA
j_gene: TRBJ1-1
d_gene: NA

CDR3aa: CASSLDGGKGYGYTF
CDR3nt: TGTGCCAGCAGCTTAGATGGGGGAAAAGGCTATGGCTACACCTTC
v_gene: TRBV7-2
abundance: NA
j_gene: TRBJ1-2
d_gene: NA